This T cell receptor (beta chain) was sequenced for a study of cytomegalovirus exposure and HLA in healthy donors. Notes on this clone: Antigen specificity is unknown.

The study's findings and limits: A cluster of highly shared sequence variants was likely a sequencing artifact. TCR beta V- and J-gene trimming, according to a later analysis, was linked to a missense DCLRE1C variant.

At collection, donors were nominally healthy, but unrecorded immune exposures were probable. This CDR3 has 15 residues. Germline CDR1 and CDR2: SEHNR and FQNEAQ (reference sequence). With V trimmed by 5 bases and J by 2 bases, 6 bases remained unmatched. PCR involved 60 Vbeta and 13 Jbeta primers. The repertoire was sequenced with immunoSEQ multiplex PCR; TCRdb's copy has only in-frame clones and lacks some. The sample gives 160,000 or so clones, approximately 78% of which show up once; around 8% is in the top ten. The TCR originated in a male donor in good health and CMV-seropositive. This chain uses TRBV7-9 with TRBJ2-7; TRBD1 agrees at 10 bases. The material sequenced was PBMCs. CDR3 in DNA: TGTGCCAGCAGCCCTAGACAGGGGGCGACCTACGAGCAGTACTTC. It codes for CASSPRQGATYEQYF.